These 15 T cell receptor beta chains were sequenced from one sample in a study of vaccination and CD4 T cells after COVID-19. Treatment given: roughly ten-day PBMC culture with coronavirus spike peptide pools or control peptides (ViraFEST assay). No antigen is known for these receptors. Scientists ran DNA taken from cultured CD4+ T cells through the Oncomine TCR Beta short-read assay for sequencing. In TCRdb, the PCR reads were re-called with MiXCR into one record per CDR3 protein. The sample has about 23,000 distinct CDR3 sequences, 44% seen once. Here the sequenced sample was CD4+ T cells from blood, cultured in vitro, taken before SARS-CoV-2 vaccination. These receptors were collected from a human donor who received a COVID-19 vaccine.

The CDR3 spells CASSYSTEKLFF. As DNA, the CDR3 is TGTGCCAGCAGTTACTCAACAGAAAAACTGTTTTTT. The chain carries TRBV6-5 and TRBJ1-4, with no clear D. The CDR3 length is 12 residues. Per the germline V gene, CDR1 is MNHEY and CDR2 is SVGAGI. The V end lost 0 bases, the J end lost 8 bases, and 4 bases lay between the germline ends.

This chain uses TRBV6-1 with TRBJ2-5; 8 bases line up with TRBD1. Germline V gene data show CDR1 as MNHNS and CDR2 as SASEGT. This CDR3 is built from 13 residues. V trimming: 9 bases; J trimming: 7 bases; junction bases outside the gene matches: 10. DNA of the CDR3: TGTGCCAGGGGAGACAGGGGCAAGGGGACCCAGTACTTC. As protein: CARGDRGKGTQYF.

The V and J genes are TRBV30 and TRBJ1-5; no firm D call. Per the germline V gene, CDR1 is GTSNPN and CDR2 is SVGIG (reference sequence). V gave up 2 bases and J gave up 0 bases, with 14 bases separating them. This CDR3 has 16 residues. The chain's CDR3 is CAWSPQKGYSNQPQHF. DNA for the CDR3: TGTGCCTGGAGTCCCCAGAAGGGTTATAGCAATCAGCCCCAGCATTTT.

The rearrangement links TRBV6-1 to TRBJ2-6; D unresolved. V lost 7 bases, J lost 4 bases, and 8 bases lay in between. The CDR3 sequence is 13 residues long. Germline V gene sequence: CDR1 MNHNS, CDR2 SASEGT. The CDR3 sequence is CASTRAGANVLTF. The CDR3 DNA follows: TGTGCCAGCACCCGAGCGGGGGCCAACGTCCTGACTTTC.

The V gene is TRBV7-4, the J gene TRBJ1-5; 10 bases match TRBD1. The CDR3 consists of 14 residues. Germline loops: CDR1 SGHVT, CDR2 SQSDAQ. Trimming at V came to 4 bases and at J to 6 bases, leaving 3 bases not matched to a gene. The CDR3 reads CASSSGTGAQPQHF. CDR3 in DNA: TGTGCCAGCAGCTCTGGGACAGGGGCTCAGCCCCAGCATTTT.

CDR3 amino acids: CSARDVAGGGNTQYF. DNA of the CDR3: TGCAGTGCTAGGGACGTTGCAGGGGGTGGCAATACGCAGTATTTT. The chain recombines TRBV20-1 with TRBJ2-3; 7 positions agree with TRBD1. The CDR3 contains 15 residues. V trimming: 3 bases; J trimming: 7 bases; junction bases outside the gene matches: 13. Germline CDR1 DFQATT, CDR2 SNEGSKA (reference sequence).

The chain carries TRBV18 and TRBJ1-5; possibly TRBD1 for D (5 bases). CDR1 and CDR2 (germline): KGHSH, LQKENI. The CDR3 covers 14 residues. The V and J ends lost 3 bases and 5 bases respectively, with 11 bases between them. The CDR3 DNA follows: TGTGCCAGCTCACCCAGCGGGGGGGATCAGCCCCAGCATTTT. Translated, it gives CASSPSGGDQPQHF.

The chain is built from TRBV7-9 and TRBJ2-5, with D unclear. V was trimmed by 3 bases and J by 5 bases, leaving 10 bases between them. The germline CDR1 and CDR2 sequences are SEHNR and FQNEAQ (reference sequence). The CDR3 runs 13 residues. The CDR3 DNA is TGTGCCAGCAGCTTTCCAGGCCGGGAGACCCAGTACTTC. Its protein is CASSFPGRETQYF.

The chain carries TRBV12-3 or TRBV12-4 and TRBJ2-7; tentative D call: TRBD2 (6 bases). Trimming removed 8 bases at V and 6 bases at J, with 14 bases between. The CDR3 runs 12 residues. The CDR3 loop reads CASGRGLGEQYF. In nucleotides, the CDR3 is TGTGCCAGCGGTAGGGGACTGGGCGAGCAGTACTTC.

The chain's CDR3 is CASSLTGGKYQPQHF. The DNA for the CDR3 is TGTGCCAGCAGCTTAACAGGGGGCAAGTATCAGCCCCAGCATTTT. This chain links TRBV7-2 with TRBJ1-5; 9 positions match TRBD1. This CDR3 contains 15 residues. After removal of 2 bases from V and 5 bases from J, the junction contained 4 bases not matched to a gene. CDR1 and CDR2 from the germline V gene are SGHTA and FQGNSA.

The chain carries TRBV11-3 and TRBJ2-7, with 11 bases that match TRBD2. Germline CDR1 is SGHNT and CDR2 is YENEEA. This CDR3 is built from 14 residues. Trimming took 4 bases from V and 9 from J; bases not matched to a gene: 8. For the CDR3, the DNA is TGTGCCAGCAGCTCTAGGACTAGCGGGCTGGCGCAGTACTTC. It yields the protein CASSSRTSGLAQYF.

This clonotype appeared a single time. The CDR3 DNA is TGTGCCAGCAGCTTACTAGCGGGGGGGCCAGGTGAGCAGTTCTTC. This gives the protein CASSLLAGGPGEQFF. The J gene is TRBJ2-1, the V gene TRBV7-9; 12 nucleotides agree with TRBD2. Germline V gene sequence: CDR1 SEHNR, CDR2 FQNEAQ (reference sequence). Trimming cost V 2 bases and J 9 bases; bases outside gene matches: 5. The CDR3 has 15 residues.

The gene calls are TRBV30 and TRBJ1-5; D gene unclear. CDR1 is GTSNPN, CDR2 SVGIG, per germline (reference sequence). V was trimmed by 2 bases and J by 3 bases, leaving 11 bases between them. The CDR3 has 14 residues. Here the CDR3 DNA reads TGTGCCTGGAGTAAAGTCCGTATCAATCAGCCCCAGCATTTT. It specifies CAWSKVRINQPQHF.

The rearrangement uses TRBV5-1 and TRBJ1-2, with D perhaps matching TRBD1 (5 bases). Germline V lookup: CDR1 SGHRS, CDR2 YFSETQ. The CDR3 covers 14 residues. V lost 0 bases, J lost 6 bases, and 12 bases lay in between. The CDR3 here is CASSLAPVGDGYTF. CDR3 coding DNA: TGCGCCAGCAGCTTGGCTCCGGTGGGGGATGGCTACACCTTC. The entire variable domain, with the rest obtained from reference TRBV5-1 and TRBJ1-2, is as follows: KAGVTQTPRYLIKTRGQQVTLSCSPISGHRSVSWYQQTPGQGLQFLFEYFSETQRNKGNFPGRFSGRQFSNSRSEMNVSTLELGDSALYLCASSLAPVGDGYTFGSGTRLTVV.

This clonotype was seen a few times. This sequence joins TRBV20-1 and TRBJ1-1; maybe TRBD1 (6 bases). This CDR3 is 17 amino acids long. Trimming shortened V by 5 bases and J by 0 bases, and 22 bases separated the two germline ends. In germline, CDR1 is DFQATT, CDR2 SNEGSKA (reference sequence). This CDR3 reads CSAVKGRGGFMNTEAFF. The CDR3 DNA sequence: TGCAGTGCTGTTAAAGGCAGGGGAGGGTTCATGAACACTGAAGCTTTCTTT.